A single sample is the source of the 9 T cell receptor beta chains below, sequenced in a study of shared clonotypes between healthy human individuals. The repertoire was sequenced with immunoSEQ multiplex PCR; TCRdb's copy has only in-frame clones and lacks some. The sample lists about 610,000 clones; around 97% were seen once. What was sequenced was naive CD4+ T cells sorted from blood. Described subset: CD45RA+ positively selected. The receptors stem from a woman aged 25 to 39 in good health.

The chain is built from TRBV27 and TRBJ2-7; TRBD2 matches 9 bases. After removal of 4 bases from V and 4 bases from J, the junction contained 8 bases not matched to a gene. The CDR3 loop spans 15 amino acids. The germline V gene encodes CDR1 MNHEY and CDR2 SMNVEV (reference sequence). The CDR3 region has the DNA TGTGCCAGCAGTTCCCTCCAGCGGGAGGTGTACGAGCAGTACTTC. It specifies CASSSLQREVYEQYF.

The chain uses TRBV9 and TRBJ1-1; the D is unclear. V lost 0 bases to trimming and J lost 3 bases, with 15 bases between them. This CDR3 has 16 residues. Germline V gene data show CDR1 as SGDLS and CDR2 as YYNGEE. The CDR3 loop reads CASSVAEAARHTEAFF. CDR3 coding DNA: TGTGCCAGCAGCGTAGCTGAGGCGGCCAGACACACTGAAGCTTTCTTT.

The rearrangement joins TRBV9 to TRBJ2-2; D remains ambiguous. The CDR3 spans 13 residues. The V gene lost 4 bases and the J gene lost 1 base, with 5 bases spanning the gap. CDR1 and CDR2 (germline): SGDLS, YYNGEE. CDR3: CASSTRNTGELFF. The CDR3 DNA reads TGTGCCAGCAGCACCAGGAACACCGGGGAGCTGTTTTTT.

The genes are TRBV4-2 and TRBJ1-1; the match to TRBD1 covers 8 bases. This CDR3 region has 15 residues. Germline CDR1 reads LGHNA; CDR2 reads YNFKEQ. The V gene end was trimmed by 0 bases and the J gene end by 5 bases; junction bases not matched to a gene: 5. The CDR3 DNA sequence: TGTGCCAGCAGCCAAGAGGGGACAGGAGGAACTGAAGCTTTCTTT. It codes for CASSQEGTGGTEAFF.

As regards this clone: The sample holds other DNA sequences that translate to the same CDR3. This sequence joins TRBV6-1 and TRBJ1-1, with D hard to call. Germline V gives CDR1 MNHNS, CDR2 SASEGT. The CDR3 sequence is 13 residues long. Trimming shortened V by 2 bases and J by 0 bases, and 4 bases separated the two germline ends. The CDR3 region has the DNA TGTGCCAGCAGTGAAAGGATGAACACTGAAGCTTTCTTT. The encoded protein is CASSERMNTEAFF.

The chain joins TRBV5-1 to TRBJ2-7; D not resolved. V lost 5 bases to trimming and J lost 1 base, with 10 bases between them. The length of the CDR3 is 13 residues. Germline V lookup: CDR1 SGHRS, CDR2 YFSETQ. CDR3 in amino acids: CASSSPSSYEQYF. CDR3 bases: TGCGCCAGCAGTTCCCCTTCTTCCTACGAGCAGTACTTC.

The V call is TRBV15, the J call TRBJ2-5; 7 nucleotides agree with TRBD1. V was pared by 3 bases and J by 4 bases, with 5 bases of the junction left unmatched. Germline V lookup: CDR1 LNHNV, CDR2 YYDKDF (reference sequence). The CDR3 has 14 residues. In DNA, the CDR3 is TGTGCCACCAGCAGCGACAGGGTAGGAGAGACCCAGTACTTC. Translating it yields CATSSDRVGETQYF.

CDR3 loop: CASIGGRGQGAQEETQYF. CDR3 bases: TGTGCCAGCATCGGCGGCAGGGGACAGGGGGCCCAGGAGGAGACCCAGTACTTC. The genes are TRBV2 and TRBJ2-5; TRBD1 matches at 12 bases. CDR3 length equals 18 residues. The germline V gene encodes CDR1 SNHLY and CDR2 FYNNEI. V shed 7 bases and J 5 bases; nucleotides not matched to a gene: 17.

The CDR3 protein is CASSPLVATTGELFF. The CDR3 DNA reads TGTGCCAGCTCACCACTTGTAGCCACCACCGGGGAGCTGTTTTTT. The chain joins TRBV18 to TRBJ2-2; D remains unclear. Per germline, CDR1 KGHSH and CDR2 LQKENI. Trimming shortened V by 1 base and J by 4 bases, and 10 bases separated the two germline ends. The CDR3 sequence is 15 residues long.